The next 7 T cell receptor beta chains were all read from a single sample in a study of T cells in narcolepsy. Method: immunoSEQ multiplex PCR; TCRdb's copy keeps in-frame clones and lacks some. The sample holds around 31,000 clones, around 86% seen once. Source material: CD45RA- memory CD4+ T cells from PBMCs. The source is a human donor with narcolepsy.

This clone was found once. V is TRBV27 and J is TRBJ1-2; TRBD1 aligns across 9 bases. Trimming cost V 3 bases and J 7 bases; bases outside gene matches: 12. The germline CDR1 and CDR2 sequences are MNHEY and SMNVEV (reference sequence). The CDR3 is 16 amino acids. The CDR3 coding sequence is TGTGCCAGCAGTTTTAGTCAGGCCGGGACAGGGCTTGGCTACACCTTC. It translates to CASSFSQAGTGLGYTF.

CDR3 loop: CSVVVQGAKTQYF. Here the CDR3 DNA reads TGCAGCGTTGTCGTACAGGGGGCAAAGACCCAGTACTTC. V gene TRBV29-1 combines with J gene TRBJ2-5, with 9 bases aligning to TRBD1. Germline values: CDR1 SQVTM, CDR2 ANQGSEA. Trimming cost V 4 bases and J 6 bases; bases outside gene matches: 6. This CDR3 has 13 amino acids. The full variable domain, completed using reference TRBV29-1 and TRBJ2-5, is SAVISQKPSRDICQRGTSLTIQCQVDSQVTMMFWYRQQPGQSLTLIATANQGSEATYESGFVIDKFPISRPNLTFSTLTVSNMSPEDSSIYLCSVVVQGAKTQYFGPGTRLLVL.

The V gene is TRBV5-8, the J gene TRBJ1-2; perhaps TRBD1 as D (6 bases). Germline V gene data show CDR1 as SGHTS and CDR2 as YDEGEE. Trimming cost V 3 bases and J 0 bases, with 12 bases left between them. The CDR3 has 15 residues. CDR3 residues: CASSSTGSTNYGYTF. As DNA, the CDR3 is TGTGCCAGCAGCTCGACAGGTTCCACTAACTATGGCTACACCTTC.

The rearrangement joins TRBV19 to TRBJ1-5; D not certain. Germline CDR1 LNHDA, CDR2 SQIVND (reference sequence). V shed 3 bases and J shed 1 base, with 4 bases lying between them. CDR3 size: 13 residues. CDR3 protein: CASSMSSNQPQHF. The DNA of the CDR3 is TGTGCCAGTAGTATGAGCAGCAATCAGCCCCAGCATTTT. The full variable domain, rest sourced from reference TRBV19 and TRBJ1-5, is DGGITQSPKYLFRKEGQNVTLSCEQNLNHDAMYWYRQDPGQGLRLIYYSQIVNDFQKGDIAEGYSVSREKKESFPLTVTSAQKNPTAFYLCASSMSSNQPQHFGDGTRLSIL.

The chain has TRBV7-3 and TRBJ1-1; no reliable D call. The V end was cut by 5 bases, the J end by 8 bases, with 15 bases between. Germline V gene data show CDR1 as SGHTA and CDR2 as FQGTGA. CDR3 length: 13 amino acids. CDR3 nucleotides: TGTGCCAGCAGCCAAACTTATAACAGAGAAGCTTTCTTT. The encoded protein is CASSQTYNREAFF.

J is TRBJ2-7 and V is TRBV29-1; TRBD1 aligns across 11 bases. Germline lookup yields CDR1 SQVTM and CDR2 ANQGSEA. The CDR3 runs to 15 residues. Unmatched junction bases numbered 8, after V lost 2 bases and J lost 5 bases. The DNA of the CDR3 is TGCAGCGTTGAATCCTATGGGACAGGGGGAGACGAGCAGTACTTC. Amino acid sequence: CSVESYGTGGDEQYF.

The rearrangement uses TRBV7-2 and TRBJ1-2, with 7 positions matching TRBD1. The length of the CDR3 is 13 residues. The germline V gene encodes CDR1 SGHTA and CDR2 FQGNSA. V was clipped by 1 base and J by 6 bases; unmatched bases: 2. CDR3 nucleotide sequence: TGTGCCAGCAGCTTAGAAGGGGGCCATGGCTACACCTTC. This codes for CASSLEGGHGYTF. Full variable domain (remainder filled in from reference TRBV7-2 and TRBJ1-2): GAGVSQSPSNKVTEKGKDVELRCDPISGHTALYWYRQSLGQGLEFLIYFQGNSAPDKSGLPSDRFSAERTGGSVSTLTIQRTQQEDSAVYLCASSLEGGHGYTFGSGTRLTVV.